These 18 T cell receptor beta chains came from one sample sequenced in a study of blood T cell repertoires in COVID-19. The method was immunoSEQ multiplex PCR; TCRdb's version includes in-frame clones alone and lacks a portion of them. This table has over 200,000 clones, about nine tenths appearing once. Sequences were obtained from peripheral blood. The receptors stem from a young man with COVID-19, enrolled during active disease.

The V and J genes are TRBV11-2 and TRBJ2-1, with D possibly TRBD1 on 5 matching bases. Germline values: CDR1 SGHAT, CDR2 FQNNGV. The CDR3 contains 15 residues. V lost 0 bases to trimming and J lost 3 bases, with 9 bases between them. The CDR3 loop reads CASSLDQGGYNEQFF. The CDR3 DNA reads TGTGCCAGCAGCTTAGATCAGGGTGGCTACAATGAGCAGTTCTTC.

The rearrangement uses TRBV24-1 and TRBJ2-7, with D perhaps TRBD1 (7 bases). Trimming removed 5 bases at V and 9 bases at J, with 13 bases between. This CDR3 is built from 12 residues. Germline CDR1 is KGHDR and CDR2 is SFDVKD. CDR3 amino acids: CATSAGGGAQYF. The CDR3 DNA reads as TGTGCCACCAGTGCAGGAGGGGGCGCGCAGTACTTC.

In its sample, this clone was seen once. V is TRBV19 and J is TRBJ2-3, with TRBD1 matching 10 bases. The CDR3 is 15 amino acids. Germline lookup yields CDR1 LNHDA and CDR2 SQIVND (reference sequence). V was clipped by 6 bases and J by 3 bases; unmatched bases: 6. As DNA, the CDR3 is TGTGCCAGTAGAGCGCGGGACAGGGGTACAGATACGCAGTATTTT. This sequence encodes CASRARDRGTDTQYF.

This chain links TRBV23-1 with TRBJ2-1; D may be TRBD2 (6 bases). TRBV23-1 qualifies as an ORF whose function is uncertain. Trimming left V 6 bases short and J 0 bases short, with 15 bases between. The CDR3 contains 16 residues. The CDR3 DNA reads TGCGCCAGCAGCCCCCGGGAGCTGAGCTCCTACAATGAGCAGTTCTTC. Translated: CASSPRELSSYNEQFF.

The J gene is TRBJ2-3, the V gene TRBV13; the D gene is possibly TRBD1 (5 bases). The CDR3 totals 16 residues. Trimming removed 4 bases from V and 4 bases from J, with 18 bases in between. Germline V CDR1 and CDR2: PRHDT, FYEKMQ (reference sequence). Here the CDR3 DNA reads TGTGCCAGCAGCTCTTCTAGGATCAGGGTTTCAGATACGCAGTATTTT. It is translated as CASSSSRIRVSDTQYF.

This chain connects TRBV11-2 to TRBJ2-1; 16 bases are shared with TRBD2. Trimming cost V 4 bases and J 0 bases; bases outside gene matches: 6. The germline V gene has CDR1 SGHAT and CDR2 FQNNGV. The CDR3 runs to 19 residues. As DNA, the CDR3 is TGTGCCAGCAGCTCACCGGGACTAGCGGGGGGGAGCTCCTACAATGAGCAGTTCTTC. This gives the protein CASSSPGLAGGSSYNEQFF.

The chain has TRBV9 and TRBJ1-2; 7 bases are shared with TRBD1. V gave up 4 bases and J gave up 2 bases; unmatched junction bases: 5. Germline V gene lookup returns CDR1 SGDLS and CDR2 YYNGEE. The length of the CDR3 is 14 residues. CDR3 residues: CASSPTGANYGYTF. The CDR3, as DNA: TGTGCCAGCAGCCCAACAGGGGCCAACTATGGCTACACCTTC.

J is TRBJ2-7 and V is TRBV19, with D possibly matching TRBD1 (6 bases). Trimming stripped 1 base from V and 7 bases from J, with 17 bases between. The germline V gene encodes CDR1 LNHDA and CDR2 SQIVND (reference sequence). The CDR3 totals 15 residues. The CDR3 coding sequence is TGTGCCAGTAGTATAGGAGGAACAGGGCGCGTTGAGCAGTACTTC. Encoded protein: CASSIGGTGRVEQYF.

The chain joins TRBV7-6 to TRBJ1-3, with 10 bases fitting TRBD1. V lost 5 bases to trimming and J lost 0 bases; unmatched junction nucleotides: 7. The V gene's germline CDR1 is SGHVS and CDR2 FNYEAQ. The CDR3 length is 17 residues. This CDR3 reads CASSPGTGVISGNTIYF. In DNA form, the CDR3 reads TGTGCCAGCAGCCCGGGGACAGGGGTCATCTCTGGAAACACCATATATTTT.

This clone was counted once. The chain has TRBV4-3 and TRBJ2-1; possible D gene TRBD1, 6 bases. Per the germline V gene, CDR1 is LGHNA and CDR2 is YSLEER. The ends were cut back, 1 base at V and 7 bases at J, with 17 bases in the middle. This CDR3 is built from 16 residues. Written as DNA, the CDR3 is TGCGCCAGCAGCCAAGTTTATCCAGGGGAAGTGAATGAGCAGTTCTTC. Amino acids: CASSQVYPGEVNEQFF.

The chain is built from TRBV9 and TRBJ2-1; 9 bases fit TRBD2. This CDR3 comprises 17 residues. Germline CDR1 is SGDLS and CDR2 is YYNGEE. J gave up 0 bases and V 4 bases, and 8 bases lay outside the gene matches. The CDR3 is CASSLGLAPGSYNEQFF. The CDR3 bases are TGTGCCAGCAGCCTGGGACTAGCCCCAGGCTCCTACAATGAGCAGTTCTTC.

The chain links TRBV9 to TRBJ1-3; D call uncertain. Per germline, CDR1 SGDLS and CDR2 YYNGEE. CDR3 size: 17 residues. Trimming pared 0 bases from V and 0 bases from J, leaving 13 bases between. CDR3 DNA sequence: TGTGCCAGCAGCGTAGAGCCTGTTCAGGCCTCTGGAAACACCATATATTTT. This translates into CASSVEPVQASGNTIYF.

This chain uses TRBV25-1 with TRBJ1-2, with a weak D call TRBD1 (6 bases). Looked up from germline, CDR1 is MGHDK and CDR2 is SYGVNS. Trimming shortened V by 7 bases and J by 4 bases, and 13 bases separated the two germline ends. The CDR3 contains 13 residues. CDR3 DNA: TGTGCCAGCACCGGACAGACAAGCTATGGCTACACCTTC. The encoded protein is CASTGQTSYGYTF.

The chain recombines TRBV6-2 or TRBV6-3 with TRBJ1-2; TRBD1 matches at 11 bases. Germline V gives CDR1 MNHEY, CDR2 SVGEGT. The trim removed 5 bases at V and 5 bases at J, leaving 10 bases unmatched. This CDR3 comprises 16 residues. The CDR3 region is CASSDYAGQGGYGYTF. The CDR3 nucleotides read TGTGCCAGCAGTGACTATGCGGGACAGGGGGGTTATGGCTACACCTTC.

This sequence joins TRBV28 and TRBJ1-5, with D possibly being TRBD1 (5 bases). The CDR3 spans 14 residues. Germline V gene sequence: CDR1 MDHEN, CDR2 SYDVKM. Trimming took off 5 bases at V and 5 bases at J, with 13 bases between the two ends. The CDR3 spells CASSPETAYQPQHF. CDR3 DNA sequence: TGTGCCAGCAGTCCCGAGACAGCATATCAGCCCCAGCATTTT.

The chain combines TRBV11-2 with TRBJ1-6, with D unresolved. V was trimmed by 1 base and J by 3 bases, leaving 10 bases between them. In germline, CDR1 is SGHAT, CDR2 FQNNGV. The CDR3 sequence is 16 residues long. This chain's CDR3 is CASSLVLGSYNSPLHF. In DNA, the CDR3 is TGTGCCAGCAGCTTAGTTCTGGGCAGCTATAATTCACCCCTCCACTTT.

V is TRBV11-2 and J is TRBJ1-5; unclear D gene. V was pared by 1 base and J by 6 bases, with 7 bases between. CDR3 length: 13 amino acids. Germline CDR1 and CDR2: SGHAT and FQNNGV. This CDR3 reads CASSLVHGQPQHF. DNA of the CDR3: TGTGCCAGCAGCTTAGTTCACGGTCAGCCCCAGCATTTT.

This chain links TRBV20-1 with TRBJ1-2; no clear D gene. V dropped 3 bases and J dropped 6 bases, with 14 bases sitting between them. CDR3 length equals 13 residues. The germline V gene encodes CDR1 DFQATT and CDR2 SNEGSKA (reference sequence). CDR3 nucleotides: TGCAGTGCTAGTGCGGTACGCGAGGATGGCTACACCTTC. It codes for CSASAVREDGYTF.